These 17 T cell receptor beta chains came from one sample sequenced in a study of memory CD8 T cells in hepatitis C reinfection. Only in-frame clones appear in the TCRdb table, and some are missing; sequencing was by immunoSEQ multiplex PCR. Of about 46,000 clones listed, about 91% are singletons. Documented time point: late/post reinfection, 12 to 24 weeks after detection. No in vitro expansion preceded TCR sequencing of the sorted cells. Sequencing was done on a sample of naive CD8+ T cells sorted from blood. These TCRs come from a man between 18 and 29 years old with hepatitis C virus infection.

The chain combines TRBV5-4 with TRBJ2-1; 7 bases map to TRBD1. Germline V CDR1 and CDR2: SGHNT, YYREEE (reference sequence). The CDR3 sequence is 15 residues long. The V and J ends lost 2 bases and 7 bases, in that order; junction bases with no gene match: 9. For the CDR3, the DNA is TGTGCCAGCAGCTTAGGAGACAGGGCAAAGAATGAGCAGTTCTTC. It yields the protein CASSLGDRAKNEQFF. Full variable domain (missing parts from reference TRBV5-4 and TRBJ2-1): ETGVTQSPTHLIKTRGQQVTLRCSSQSGHNTVSWYQQALGQGPQFIFQYYREEENGRGNFPPRFSGLQFPNYSSELNVNALELDDSALYLCASSLGDRAKNEQFFGPGTRLTVL.

This clone was seen once. V usage is TRBV6-5 and J usage is TRBJ1-2; maybe TRBD1 (5 bases). The V and J ends lost 0 bases and 8 bases respectively, with 16 bases between them. Germline V lookup: CDR1 MNHEY, CDR2 SVGAGI. This CDR3 is built from 15 residues. The CDR3 region is CASSYSREGLGGYTF. The CDR3 DNA follows: TGTGCCAGCAGTTACTCCCGTGAGGGACTCGGGGGCTACACCTTC.

The V and J genes are TRBV27 and TRBJ2-2; 12 bases line up with TRBD2. V trimming: 4 bases; J trimming: 0 bases; junction bases outside the gene matches: 3. Looked up from germline, CDR1 is MNHEY and CDR2 is SMNVEV (reference sequence). This CDR3 has 17 residues. CDR3 sequence: CASSSRTSGTNTGELFF. The CDR3 DNA follows: TGTGCCAGCAGTTCACGGACTAGCGGGACGAACACCGGGGAGCTGTTTTTT.

This rearrangement joins TRBV15 to TRBJ1-1, with TRBD1 as a possible D gene (5 bases). The length of the CDR3 is 15 residues. V was trimmed by 2 bases and J by 0 bases, leaving 10 bases between them. From germline, CDR1 is LNHNV and CDR2 YYDKDF (reference sequence). DNA for the CDR3: TGTGCCACCAGCAGACCTTGGGGCATGAACACTGAAGCTTTCTTT. Translating it yields CATSRPWGMNTEAFF. The full variable domain, rest sourced from reference TRBV15 and TRBJ1-1, is DAMVIQNPRYQVTQFGKPVTLSCSQTLNHNVMYWYQQKSSQAPKLLFHYYDKDFNNEADTPDNFQSRRPNTSFCFLDIRSPGLGDTAMYLCATSRPWGMNTEAFFGQGTRLTVV.

This chain joins TRBV6-6 and TRBJ1-2; 9 nucleotides match TRBD1. Trimming took 0 bases from V and 6 from J; bases not matched to a gene: 2. Germline V gene sequence: CDR1 MNHNY, CDR2 SVGAGI (reference sequence). The CDR3 runs 14 residues. The CDR3 spells CASSYSGQGDGYTF. In DNA, the CDR3 is TGTGCCAGCAGTTACTCGGGACAGGGCGATGGCTACACCTTC.

The chain recombines TRBV6-5 with TRBJ2-3; no reliable D call. Trimming stripped 0 bases from V and 1 base from J, with 5 bases between. This CDR3 is built from 14 residues. CDR1 is MNHEY, CDR2 SVGAGI, per germline. The CDR3 nucleotides read TGTGCCAGCAGTTACTCTCAGGGCACAGATACGCAGTATTTT. Encoded protein: CASSYSQGTDTQYF.

Regarding this clone: At one of its ends the junction is not consistent with the germline gene, which may arise from a read error. J is TRBJ1-2 and V is TRBV13; D call uncertain. The CDR3 is made up of 14 amino acids. Germline V gives CDR1 PRHDT, CDR2 FYEKMQ (reference sequence). CDR3 region: CASSIETDNYGYAF. The DNA of the CDR3 is TGTGCCAGCAGCATCGAGACCGATAACTATGGCTACGCCTTC. The variable domain in full, with the rest retrieved from reference TRBV13 and TRBJ1-2, is AAGVIQSPRHLIKEKRETATLKCYPIPRHDTVYWYQQGPGQDPQFLISFYEKMQSDKGSIPDRFSAQQFSDYHSELNMSSLELGDSALYFCASSIETDNYGYAFGSGTRLTVV.

V is TRBV19 and J is TRBJ2-4, with D uncertain. This CDR3 spans 13 amino acids. Trimming shortened V by 3 bases and J by 5 bases, and 8 bases separated the two germline ends. CDR1 is LNHDA and CDR2 is SQIVND in the germline V gene (reference sequence). In nucleotides, the CDR3 is TGTGCCAGTAGTATGGGCCCCCAAAACATTCAGTACTTC. Encoded protein: CASSMGPQNIQYF. Using reference TRBV19 and TRBJ2-4 for the parts outside the CDR3, the full variable domain is DGGITQSPKYLFRKEGQNVTLSCEQNLNHDAMYWYRQDPGQGLRLIYYSQIVNDFQKGDIAEGYSVSREKKESFPLTVTSAQKNPTAFYLCASSMGPQNIQYFGAGTRLSVL.

This clone was recorded a few times. The rearrangement uses TRBV6-5 and TRBJ1-2; a weak D match, TRBD1 (6 bases). V was trimmed by 2 bases and J by 0 bases, leaving 10 bases between them. Germline CDR1 MNHEY, CDR2 SVGAGI. The CDR3 covers 15 residues. CDR3 nucleotide sequence: TGTGCCAGCAGTTACCAGGGGCCCCCTAACTATGGCTACACCTTC. Protein product: CASSYQGPPNYGYTF.

The V gene is TRBV28, the J gene TRBJ2-3, with 8 bases matching TRBD2. Germline CDR1 reads MDHEN; CDR2 reads SYDVKM. Losses at the gene ends were 5 bases for V and 5 bases for J; bases not matched to a gene: 6. The CDR3 runs to 14 residues. The CDR3 region has the DNA TGTGCCAGCAGTCTCGGGGGGGGGTTAGATACGCAGTATTTT. Protein: CASSLGGGLDTQYF.

The chain has TRBV11-3 and TRBJ2-1; maybe TRBD2 (7 bases). The CDR3 contains 17 residues. The germline V gene encodes CDR1 SGHNT and CDR2 YENEEA. V was pared by 0 bases and J by 1 base, with 13 bases between. The CDR3 nucleotides read TGTGCCAGCAGCTTAGAAGGGGGGGGAAGGTCCTACAATGAGCAGTTCTTC. This translates into CASSLEGGGRSYNEQFF.

This clone was found a few times. The chain uses TRBV19 and TRBJ1-5; no clear D gene. This CDR3 contains 15 residues. The V and J ends lost 4 bases and 3 bases respectively, with 13 bases between them. CDR1 is LNHDA, CDR2 SQIVND, per germline (reference sequence). This chain's CDR3 is CASSNEGRDNQPQHF. For the CDR3, the DNA is TGTGCCAGTAGTAACGAAGGGCGGGACAATCAGCCCCAGCATTTT. Full variable domain (missing parts from reference TRBV19 and TRBJ1-5): DGGITQSPKYLFRKEGQNVTLSCEQNLNHDAMYWYRQDPGQGLRLIYYSQIVNDFQKGDIAEGYSVSREKKESFPLTVTSAQKNPTAFYLCASSNEGRDNQPQHFGDGTRLSIL.

V gene TRBV27 combines with J gene TRBJ2-2; 12 nucleotides agree with TRBD2. V shed 6 bases and J 5 bases; nucleotides not matched to a gene: 7. Germline V gene sequence: CDR1 MNHEY, CDR2 SMNVEV (reference sequence). This CDR3 is 16 amino acids long. CDR3 in DNA: TGTGCCAGCAGGGTACTAGCGGGAGGTCGGACCGGGGAGCTGTTTTTT. Its protein is CASRVLAGGRTGELFF.

V gene TRBV5-1 combines with J gene TRBJ1-1, with 10 positions matching TRBD1. This CDR3 spans 15 amino acids. In germline, CDR1 is SGHRS, CDR2 YFSETQ. J gave up 0 bases and V 3 bases, and 2 bases lay outside the gene matches. CDR3: CASSSGQGLNTEAFF. In DNA form, the CDR3 reads TGCGCCAGCAGCTCGGGACAGGGGTTGAACACTGAAGCTTTCTTT.

The chain couples TRBV4-3 to TRBJ1-1; a possible D gene is TRBD1 (5 bases). CDR3 length equals 16 residues. The germline V gene encodes CDR1 LGHNA and CDR2 YSLEER. Trimming took off 1 base at V and 3 bases at J, with 15 bases between the two ends. DNA of the CDR3: TGCGCCAGCAGCCAAGGTGCGGTGGGGCAGGACACTGAAGCTTTCTTT. It is translated as CASSQGAVGQDTEAFF.

This clone was detected only once. Other nucleotide sequences from this sample produce the same CDR3. This chain joins TRBV9 and TRBJ2-2; tentatively, D is TRBD1 (5 bases). The CDR3 contains 13 residues. Trimming removed 0 bases at V and 6 bases at J, with 6 bases between. Germline loops: CDR1 SGDLS, CDR2 YYNGEE. CDR3 sequence reads: CASSVVGAGELFF. The DNA of the CDR3 is TGTGCCAGCAGCGTAGTAGGGGCCGGGGAGCTGTTTTTT.

The table lists this clone with a count of one. This sequence joins TRBV27 and TRBJ1-2; 8 bases are a match to TRBD1. The CDR3 covers 16 residues. The V gene's germline CDR1 is MNHEY and CDR2 SMNVEV (reference sequence). J lost 8 bases, V lost 2 bases, and 13 bases had no gene match. The CDR3 DNA sequence: TGTGCCAGCAGTTTAACCCATCCAGGGGGCGCGGGGGGCTACACCTTC. Protein product: CASSLTHPGGAGGYTF.